The clone carrying this TCR beta chain was observed a handful of times. Via MiXCR, TCRdb re-called the RT-PCR reads, giving one row per CDR3 protein. The sample holds hundreds of thousands of distinct CDR3 sequences; approximately 10% are singletons and the top ten take about 11%. CDR1 is DFQATT, CDR2 SNEGSKA, per germline (reference sequence). This CDR3 contains 13 residues. The germline V and J ends were trimmed by 3 bases and 7 bases, with 13 bases remaining between them. The data are from a study of response to subunit inactivated influenza vaccine. The sample was also linked to a second study, of T cells expressing NK-cell markers. That study adds: Libraries used 5'RACE template switching adding universal primer site and UMIs. TCR beta repertoires came from sorted CD3+CD56+NKG2C+, CD3+CD56+NKG2C- and CD3+CD56-NKG2C+ T cells. In the group of eight sequenced donors, seven were HCMV-seropositive and one was seronegative. An anti-gamma-delta TCR antibody confined sorting to alpha-beta TCR T cells across several of the experiments. Of the CD8+ T cells in more than five donors, roughly 1.0-7.5% belonged to dominant NKG2C+ clonotypes.

The sample here was PBMCs from blood, taken on the day of vaccination. The gene calls are TRBV20-1 and TRBJ2-1, with a possible D match to TRBD2 (6 bases). The TCR originated in a man in his fifties or sixties who received an inactivated influenza vaccine. CDR3 amino acids: CSARELAVNEQFF. For the CDR3, the DNA is TGCAGTGCTAGGGAGTTAGCGGTTAATGAGCAGTTCTTC.